The 18 T cell receptor beta chains given below trace back to one sample, sequenced in a study of blood T cell repertoires in COVID-19. Profiled with immunoSEQ multiplex PCR; TCRdb holds only in-frame clones, not every one. The data hold around 67,000 clones, with about 68% observed a single time. Source material: peripheral blood. The origin of the receptors is a woman in her 70s with acute or convalescent COVID-19.

In its sample, this clone was seen many times. V gene TRBV24-1 combines with J gene TRBJ2-1; 12 bases agree with TRBD1. CDR1 KGHDR and CDR2 SFDVKD come from the germline V gene. The CDR3 loop spans 18 amino acids. V dropped 6 bases and J dropped 6; count of bases not matched to a gene: 14. CDR3 sequence reads: CATSSGTGGDSLRNEQFF. The CDR3 region has the DNA TGTGCCACCAGTTCCGGGACAGGGGGCGATTCCCTACGCAATGAGCAGTTCTTC.

V usage is TRBV10-1 and J usage is TRBJ1-2, with TRBD1 as a possible D gene (6 bases). With 6 bases removed from V and 6 bases from J, the gap between germline ends came to 23 bases. In germline, CDR1 is WNHNN, CDR2 SYGVQD (reference sequence). CDR3 size: 16 residues. In DNA form, the CDR3 reads TGCGCCAGCAGGTGTGACGGGGGGGCTCAAAGAAATGGCTACACCTTC. It translates to CASRCDGGAQRNGYTF.

This chain joins TRBV11-2 and TRBJ2-2, with D perhaps matching TRBD1 (5 bases). Trimming shortened V by 1 base and J by 5 bases, and 14 bases separated the two germline ends. Germline lookup yields CDR1 SGHAT and CDR2 FQNNGV. The CDR3 has 16 residues. The DNA of the CDR3 is TGTGCCAGCAGCTTAGCGGGCAGGGTGAGGACCGGGGAGCTGTTTTTT. Protein: CASSLAGRVRTGELFF.

V is TRBV29-1 and J is TRBJ1-2; D is uncertain. Trimming shortened V by 1 base and J by 0 bases, and 9 bases separated the two germline ends. This CDR3 has 14 residues. Germline CDR1 and CDR2: SQVTM and ANQGSEA. CDR3 DNA sequence: TGCAGCGTTGAAGTTCCCCCGGCTAACTATGGCTACACCTTC. Protein: CSVEVPPANYGYTF.

This rearrangement joins TRBV7-2 to TRBJ2-1; D is possibly TRBD2 (6 bases). Germline CDR1 is SGHTA and CDR2 is FQGNSA. V lost 1 base and J 6 bases, leaving 10 bases between the germline ends. CDR3 size: 14 residues. The chain's CDR3 is CASSLVPGGNEQFF. In DNA, the CDR3 is TGTGCCAGCAGCTTAGTCCCCGGGGGCAATGAGCAGTTCTTC.

This clone turned up a few times. The chain combines TRBV25-1 with TRBJ1-2; D is unclear. Deletions cut 2 bases from V and 10 bases from J, with 17 bases between. Per germline, CDR1 MGHDK and CDR2 SYGVNS. This CDR3 spans 14 amino acids. The CDR3, as DNA: TGTGCCAGCAGTGAAGGCGGAGGGAGGTTCGACTACACCTTC. Translation: CASSEGGGRFDYTF.

The chain carries TRBV2 and TRBJ1-3; 7 bases match TRBD1. With V trimmed by 6 bases and J by 0 bases, 5 bases remained unmatched. CDR1 and CDR2 from the germline V gene are SNHLY and FYNNEI. This CDR3 has 15 residues. CDR3 in amino acids: CASRGQILSGNTIYF. The CDR3 DNA reads TGTGCCAGCAGGGGACAGATCCTCTCTGGAAACACCATATATTTT.

For this clone: The germline gene is not matched at one end of the junction; a read error may be the cause. V gene TRBV7-2 combines with J gene TRBJ2-4; TRBD2 is a possible D gene (5 bases). Germline V gene data show CDR1 as SGHTA and CDR2 as FQGNSA. The CDR3 length is 15 residues. Written as DNA, the CDR3 is TGTGCCAGCAGCCCCTCCTGGAGGCCCAAGAACATTCAGTACTTC. Residues: CASSPSWRPKNIQYF.

The chain has TRBV5-6 and TRBJ1-3; 9 bases agree with TRBD1. Per the germline V gene, CDR1 is SGHDT and CDR2 is YYEEEE. The junction had 6 bases not matched to a gene; V was cut back by 5 bases and J by 3 bases. The CDR3 extends over 15 amino acids. The CDR3 sequence is CASRPTGGIGNTIYF. In nucleotides, the CDR3 is TGTGCCAGCAGACCGACAGGGGGAATTGGAAACACCATATATTTT.

The rearrangement links TRBV27 to TRBJ1-6, with TRBD1 as a possible D gene (5 bases). The germline CDR1 and CDR2 sequences are MNHEY and SMNVEV (reference sequence). With 2 bases removed from V and 10 bases from J, the gap between germline ends came to 12 bases. This CDR3 has 14 residues. CDR3 protein: CASSLLTGESPLHF. The DNA for the CDR3 is TGTGCCAGCAGTTTACTGACGGGGGAGTCACCCCTCCACTTT.

This chain uses TRBV13 with TRBJ2-3, with D maybe TRBD2 (6 bases). V was shortened by 2 bases and J by 9 bases, with 15 bases between the two germline ends. CDR1 is PRHDT, CDR2 FYEKMQ, per germline (reference sequence). This CDR3 contains 14 residues. This CDR3 is CASSLLARRRTQYF. The DNA of the CDR3 is TGTGCCAGCAGCTTACTAGCGAGACGCAGGACGCAGTATTTT.

V is TRBV6-5 and J is TRBJ2-3, with D uncertain. The germline gives CDR1 MNHEY, CDR2 SVGAGI. CDR3 size: 14 residues. The germline V and J ends were trimmed by 7 bases and 2 bases, with 13 bases remaining between them. CDR3 residues: CASTPWAYTDTQYF. The CDR3 region has the DNA TGTGCCAGCACACCATGGGCATACACAGATACGCAGTATTTT.

The V call is TRBV3-1 (or the pseudogene TRBV3-2), the J call TRBJ1-1; TRBD1 aligns across 9 bases. The CDR3 covers 17 residues. From germline, CDR1 is LGHDT and CDR2 YNNKEL (reference sequence). V gave up 1 base and J gave up 1 base; unmatched junction bases: 7. CDR3 in amino acids: CASSQAGTGGRNTEAFF. The CDR3 DNA is TGTGCCAGCAGCCAAGCTGGAACAGGGGGCAGGAACACTGAAGCTTTCTTT.

The chain recombines TRBV7-8 with TRBJ1-4; D gene ambiguous. Germline V gene data show CDR1 as SGHVS and CDR2 as FQNEAQ. Trimming removed 1 base from V and 7 bases from J, with 13 bases in between. The CDR3 loop spans 15 amino acids. CDR3 sequence (DNA): TGTGCCAGCAGCTTAGGGTCGGGGATTGGTGAAAAACTGTTTTTT. Translated, it gives CASSLGSGIGEKLFF.

The J gene is TRBJ1-5, the V gene TRBV7-9; D is ambiguous. CDR3 length: 15 amino acids. Germline V CDR1 and CDR2: SEHNR, FQNEAQ (reference sequence). V gave up 2 bases and J gave up 1 base, with 9 bases separating them. CDR3 protein: CASSLWGGSNQPQHF. In DNA form, the CDR3 reads TGTGCCAGCAGCTTATGGGGAGGGAGCAATCAGCCCCAGCATTTT.

The sample holds a few counts of this clone. The chain recombines TRBV3-1 (or the pseudogene TRBV3-2) with TRBJ1-6; D is possibly TRBD1 (5 bases). V lost 2 bases to trimming and J lost 10 bases, with 12 bases between them. The CDR3 is made up of 14 amino acids. Germline V gives CDR1 LGHDT, CDR2 YNNKEL (reference sequence). The CDR3 loop reads CASSQTGFGSPLHF. The CDR3 region has the DNA TGTGCCAGCAGCCAAACAGGCTTTGGGTCACCCCTCCACTTT.

This chain joins TRBV6-5 and TRBJ2-7; 7 nucleotides line up with TRBD2. This CDR3 is built from 13 residues. CDR1 and CDR2 (germline): MNHEY, SVGAGI. Trimming removed 5 bases from V and 5 bases from J; junction bases left unmatched: 6. The CDR3 coding sequence is TGTGCCAGCAGTCCTCTAGCGGCGAACGAGCAGTACTTC. Its protein product is CASSPLAANEQYF.

The chain is built from TRBV10-3 and TRBJ1-6; no firm D call. Germline loops: CDR1 ENHRY, CDR2 SYGVKD. V shed 3 bases and J shed 10 bases, with 10 bases lying between them. This CDR3 region has 13 residues. CDR3 sequence: CAISDGSGSPLHF. CDR3 DNA: TGTGCCATCAGTGATGGGTCGGGATCACCCCTCCACTTT.